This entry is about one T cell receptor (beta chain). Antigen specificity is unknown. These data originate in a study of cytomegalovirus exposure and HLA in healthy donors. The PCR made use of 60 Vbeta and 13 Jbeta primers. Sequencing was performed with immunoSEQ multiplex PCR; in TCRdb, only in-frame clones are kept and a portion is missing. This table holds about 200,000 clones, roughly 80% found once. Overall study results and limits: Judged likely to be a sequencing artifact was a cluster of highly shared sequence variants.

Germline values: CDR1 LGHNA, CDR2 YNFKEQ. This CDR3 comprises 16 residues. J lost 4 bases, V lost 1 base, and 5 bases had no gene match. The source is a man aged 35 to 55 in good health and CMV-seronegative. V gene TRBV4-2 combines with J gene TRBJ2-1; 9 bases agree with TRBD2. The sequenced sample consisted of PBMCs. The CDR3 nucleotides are TGTGCCAGCAGCCAAGGTCTAGCGGGATTTTACAATGAGCAGTTCTTC. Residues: CASSQGLAGFYNEQFF.